This TCR beta chain was profiled in a study of CD8 T cells in Susac syndrome. From germline, CDR1 is LNHNV and CDR2 YYDKDF (reference sequence). V shed 1 base, J shed 6 bases, and the junction held 5 bases outside the gene matches. The CDR3 is 15 residues long. From blood CD8+ and CD4+ T cells, TCR beta sequences were generated. TEMRA cells were FACS-enriched, while CD8+ and CD4+ T cells were negatively isolated. Random hexamers were used to reverse transcribe an amount of about 0.45 to 1 ug RNA. The authors amplified TCR beta CDR3 across 54 Vbeta and 13 Jbeta using immunoSEQ multiplex PCR. TCRdb ran MiXCR on the immunoSEQ multiplex PCR reads and lists one entry per CDR3 protein. The sample lists 65,000 to 90,000 distinct CDR3 sequences; about 95% were seen once.

The V gene is TRBV15, the J gene TRBJ1-2; 10 nucleotides line up with TRBD1. Sequencing was carried out using CD8+ T cells from PBMCs. This receptor was taken from a human donor with multiple sclerosis. For the CDR3, the DNA is TGTGCCACCAGCAGAGGAGACAGGGGGCCTGATGGCTACACCTTC. Amino acid sequence: CATSRGDRGPDGYTF.